This T cell receptor beta chain was recorded in a study of T cells after posttransplantation cyclophosphamide (dated by TCRdb to about 2016). Turning to the overall study: Using TRB sequencing, the study followed how the T cell repertoire reconstituted after myeloablative bone marrow transplantation in which posttransplantation cyclophosphamide served as GVHD prophylaxis. Antigen receptor sequencing was done on samples from a few dozen PTCy-treated patients and from approximately 17 related bone marrow donors of those patients. TRB sequencing was performed on blood from all 34 PTCy patients with 1-year posttransplant specimens. Up to roughly 3 additional blood samples from 2 to 5.2 years after transplant were also TRB-sequenced in 3 patients, as was pretransplant blood from 4 patients. TRA and TRB clonality were tightly correlated in several samples, so subsequent TCR analyses focused on TRB only. Public TRB sequences were compared against a database of over 3,000 sequences linked to responses to pathogens, tumor antigens, self-antigens and alloantigens.

Overall results and qualifications from the work: Donor-recipient similarity was low at 1-2 months but rose over the first year, and later blood repertoires were often dominated by donor CD8+ memory clones. The TRB repertoires of T cells infiltrating skin or GI tract showed only limited overlap with the TRB repertoires of T cells in blood. Across approximately 45 patients, TRB clonality was highly associated with recipient CMV seropositivity and CMV reactivation, and diversity in PTCy patients was similar to diversity in CNI/methotrexate controls.

V loses 4 bases, J loses 0 bases, and the germline ends lie 14 bases apart. From cysteine to phenylalanine, the CDR3 is 15 amino acids long. The CDR3 DNA has 45 bases and is translated from base 1. CDR1 is given as SGHRS and CDR2 as YFSETQ, both from the germline V gene. Peripheral blood samples were provided by related bone marrow donors on the day of marrow donation. Peripheral blood and bone marrow mononuclear cells were isolated by Ficoll-Hypaque density centrifugation and cryopreserved. Sorting of CD4+ and CD8+ T cells, including naive and memory subsets, was performed by FACS on a FACSAria II. Genomic DNA was used for TRB sequencing, which was performed with the immunoSEQ assay at survey resolution or with the hsTCRB kit. In the original analysis: The immunoSEQ software was used for initial read processing, and the LymphoSeq R package was used for repertoire analyses. Clonality was computed as 1 minus normalized Shannon entropy, and a Gini coefficient was also calculated for each TRB dataset. To infer phenotypes in unsorted samples, TRB sequences from sorted subsets of the recipient or donor were mapped onto unsorted samples from the same recipient. As stored in TCRdb, this immuneACCESS dataset retains in-frame rearrangements with V and J assigned. A fraction of the clones does not appear; measured against another copy, unresolved V genes explain less than half of the discrepancy, and the remainder lacks a known reason. Clonal size and the V and J genes are those of that table, whereas D and trimming came from the DNA. Counted in this sample were about 7,300 clones; around 92% of them appeared once. The ten most abundant clones make up roughly 4% of the sample.

A word on this clone: Its antigen is not yet known. No much larger clone is present one base from it, and per-base qualities are unavailable.

This TCR derives from a woman between 50 and 59 years old in good health and a related stem cell transplant donor. The sequence links TRBV5-1 to TRBJ2-7; the D segment cannot be called with confidence. Sample: CD4+ T cells sorted from blood. The CDR3 loop reads CASSASAALSYEQYF. The nucleotides are TGCGCCAGCAGCGCGAGCGCTGCACTCTCCTACGAGCAGTACTTC.